The sequence of this T cell receptor (beta chain) was determined in a study of blood T cell repertoires in COVID-19. For the study at large: Acute-phase and convalescent COVID-19 samples originated in the United States, Italy and Spain.

TCRdb keeps only in-frame clones here, not all; method: immunoSEQ multiplex PCR. The data show 450,000 to 600,000 clones, with approximately 86% seen just once and around 0.64% held by the top ten. V shed 2 bases and J shed 1 base, with 5 bases lying between them. CDR1 MNHEY and CDR2 SMNVEV come from the germline V gene (reference sequence). The CDR3 is 13 amino acids. This study enrolled people aged roughly 18 to 89 from under 25 US geographic areas. This clone has only a few counts. The sample was PBMCs or T cells enriched from blood (not recorded which). This chain uses TRBV27 with TRBJ1-1; no reliable D call. The clonotype was recovered from a woman aged 18-35 years who had recovered from COVID-19. The CDR3 region is CASSLNWNTEAFF. In DNA, the CDR3 is TGTGCCAGCAGTTTAAACTGGAACACTGAAGCTTTCTTT.